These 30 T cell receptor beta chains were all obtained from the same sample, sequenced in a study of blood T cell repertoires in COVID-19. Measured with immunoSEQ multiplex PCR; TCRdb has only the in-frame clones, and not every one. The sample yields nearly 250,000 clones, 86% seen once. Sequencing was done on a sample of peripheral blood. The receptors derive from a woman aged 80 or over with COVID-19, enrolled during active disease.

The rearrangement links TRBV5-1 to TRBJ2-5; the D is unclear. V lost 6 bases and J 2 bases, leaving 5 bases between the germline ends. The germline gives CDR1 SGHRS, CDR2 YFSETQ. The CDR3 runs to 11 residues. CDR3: CASTGQETQYF. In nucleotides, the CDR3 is TGCGCCAGCACAGGTCAAGAGACCCAGTACTTC.

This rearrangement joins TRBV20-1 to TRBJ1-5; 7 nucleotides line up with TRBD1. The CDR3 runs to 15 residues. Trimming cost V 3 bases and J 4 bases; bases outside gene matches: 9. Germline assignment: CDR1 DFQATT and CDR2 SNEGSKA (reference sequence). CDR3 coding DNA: TGCAGTGCTAGTGGAGACAGGGTCGATAATCAGCCCCAGCATTTT. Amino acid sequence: CSASGDRVDNQPQHF.

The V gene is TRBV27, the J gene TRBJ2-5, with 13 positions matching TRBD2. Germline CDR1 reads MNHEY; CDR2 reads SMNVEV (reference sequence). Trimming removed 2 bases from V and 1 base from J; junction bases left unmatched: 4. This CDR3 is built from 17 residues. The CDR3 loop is CASSLRLAGGFQETQYF. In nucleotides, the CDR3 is TGTGCCAGCAGTTTAAGACTAGCGGGAGGCTTCCAAGAGACCCAGTACTTC.

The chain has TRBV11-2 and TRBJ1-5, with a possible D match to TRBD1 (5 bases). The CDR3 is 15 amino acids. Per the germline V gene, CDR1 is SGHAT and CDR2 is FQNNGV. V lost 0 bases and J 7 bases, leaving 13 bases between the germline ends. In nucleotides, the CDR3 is TGTGCCAGCAGCTTAGATCAGGGCAGTGGGCAGCCCCAGCATTTT. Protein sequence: CASSLDQGSGQPQHF.

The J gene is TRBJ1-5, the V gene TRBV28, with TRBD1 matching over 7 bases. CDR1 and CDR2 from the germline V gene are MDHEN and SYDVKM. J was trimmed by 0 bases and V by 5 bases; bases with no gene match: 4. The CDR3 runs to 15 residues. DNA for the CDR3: TGTGCCAGCAGTCCCCACAGGGGTAGCAATCAGCCCCAGCATTTT. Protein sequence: CASSPHRGSNQPQHF.

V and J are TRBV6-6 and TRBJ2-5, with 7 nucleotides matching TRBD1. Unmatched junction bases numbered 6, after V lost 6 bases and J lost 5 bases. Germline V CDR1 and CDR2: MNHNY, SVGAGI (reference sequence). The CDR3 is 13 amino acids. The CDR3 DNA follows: TGTGCCAGCAGCCACAGGGGTAGGGAGACCCAGTACTTC. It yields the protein CASSHRGRETQYF.

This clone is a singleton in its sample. The DNA for the CDR3 is TGTGCCAGCAGTTACTCGAGGGGGACAGGGGGCTTTCAGCCCCAGCATTTT. Its protein product is CASSYSRGTGGFQPQHF. The chain couples TRBV6-2 or TRBV6-3 to TRBJ1-5; TRBD1 matches at 12 bases. J gave up 6 bases and V 0 bases, and 6 bases lay outside the gene matches. The CDR3 has 17 amino acids. Germline V gene sequence: CDR1 MNHEY, CDR2 SVGEGT.

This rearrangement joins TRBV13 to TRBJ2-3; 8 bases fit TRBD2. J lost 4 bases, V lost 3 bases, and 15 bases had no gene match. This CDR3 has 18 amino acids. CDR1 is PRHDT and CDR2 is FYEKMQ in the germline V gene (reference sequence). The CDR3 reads CASSLRVATGGPPDTQYF. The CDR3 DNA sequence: TGTGCCAGCAGCTTGCGGGTCGCCACGGGGGGGCCCCCAGATACGCAGTATTTT.

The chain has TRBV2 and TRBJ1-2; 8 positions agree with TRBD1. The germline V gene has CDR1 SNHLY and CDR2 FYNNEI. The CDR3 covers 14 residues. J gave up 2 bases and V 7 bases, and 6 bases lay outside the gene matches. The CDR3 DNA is TGTGCCAGCACCCCGGACAGGGAGAACTATGGCTACACCTTC. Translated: CASTPDRENYGYTF.

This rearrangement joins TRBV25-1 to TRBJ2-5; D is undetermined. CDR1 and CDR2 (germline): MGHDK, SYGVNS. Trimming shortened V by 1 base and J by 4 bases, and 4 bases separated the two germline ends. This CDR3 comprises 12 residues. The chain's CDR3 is CASSELAETQYF. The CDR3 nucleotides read TGTGCCAGCAGTGAATTGGCAGAGACCCAGTACTTC.

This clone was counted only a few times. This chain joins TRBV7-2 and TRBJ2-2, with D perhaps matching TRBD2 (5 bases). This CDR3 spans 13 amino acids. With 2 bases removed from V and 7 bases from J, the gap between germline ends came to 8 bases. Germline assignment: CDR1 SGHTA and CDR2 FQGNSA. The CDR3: CASSLLAGGELFF. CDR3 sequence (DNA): TGTGCCAGCAGCTTACTAGCAGGCGGGGAGCTGTTTTTT.

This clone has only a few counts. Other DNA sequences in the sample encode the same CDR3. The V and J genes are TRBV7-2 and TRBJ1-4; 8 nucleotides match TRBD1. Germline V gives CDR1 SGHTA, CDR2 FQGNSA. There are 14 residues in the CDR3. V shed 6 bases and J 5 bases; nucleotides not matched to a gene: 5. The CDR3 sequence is CASSPTGVNEKLFF. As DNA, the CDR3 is TGTGCCAGCAGTCCGACAGGGGTAAATGAAAAACTGTTTTTT.

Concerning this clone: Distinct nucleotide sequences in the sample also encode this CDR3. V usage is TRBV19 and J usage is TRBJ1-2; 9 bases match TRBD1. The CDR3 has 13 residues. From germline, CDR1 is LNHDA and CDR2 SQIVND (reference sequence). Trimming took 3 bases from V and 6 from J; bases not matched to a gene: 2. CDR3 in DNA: TGTGCCAGTAGTATGCGACAGGGGGATGGCTACACCTTC. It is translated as CASSMRQGDGYTF.

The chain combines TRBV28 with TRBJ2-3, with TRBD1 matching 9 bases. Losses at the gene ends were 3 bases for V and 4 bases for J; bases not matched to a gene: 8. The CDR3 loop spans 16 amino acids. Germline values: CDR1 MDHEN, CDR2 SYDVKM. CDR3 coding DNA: TGTGCCAGCAGTTTTCCCGGGACAGGGATTGCAGATACGCAGTATTTT. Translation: CASSFPGTGIADTQYF.

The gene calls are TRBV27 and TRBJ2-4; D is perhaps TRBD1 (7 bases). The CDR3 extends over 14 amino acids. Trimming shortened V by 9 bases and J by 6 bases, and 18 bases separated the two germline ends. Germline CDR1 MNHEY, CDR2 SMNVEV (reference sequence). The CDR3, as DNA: TGTGCCAGTTGGCAGGGGGGCCGCGGAAACATTCAGTACTTC. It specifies CASWQGGRGNIQYF.

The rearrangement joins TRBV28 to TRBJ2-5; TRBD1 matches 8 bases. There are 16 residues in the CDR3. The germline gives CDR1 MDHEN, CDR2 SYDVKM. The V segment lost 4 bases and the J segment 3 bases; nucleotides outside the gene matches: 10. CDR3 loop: CASSSHVGTGKETQYF. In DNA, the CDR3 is TGTGCCAGCAGTTCCCACGTCGGGACAGGCAAAGAGACCCAGTACTTC.

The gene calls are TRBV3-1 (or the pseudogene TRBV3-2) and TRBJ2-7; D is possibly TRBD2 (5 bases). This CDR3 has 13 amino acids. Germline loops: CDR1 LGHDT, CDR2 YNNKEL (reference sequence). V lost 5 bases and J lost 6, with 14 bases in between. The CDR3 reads CASSDAEEGEQYV. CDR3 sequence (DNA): TGTGCCAGCAGCGACGCCGAAGAGGGCGAGCAGTACGTC.

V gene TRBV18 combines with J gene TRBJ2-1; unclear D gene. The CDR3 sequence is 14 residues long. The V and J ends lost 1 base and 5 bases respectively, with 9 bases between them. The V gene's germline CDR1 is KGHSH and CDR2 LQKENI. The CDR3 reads CASSPQSGHNEQFF. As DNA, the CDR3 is TGTGCCAGCTCACCACAATCAGGCCACAATGAGCAGTTCTTC.

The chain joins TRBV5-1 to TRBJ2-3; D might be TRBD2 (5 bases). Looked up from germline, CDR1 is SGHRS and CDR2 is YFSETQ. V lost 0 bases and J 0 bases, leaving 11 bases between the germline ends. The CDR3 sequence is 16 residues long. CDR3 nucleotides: TGCGCCAGCAGCTTGGCGGGAACGAAAAGCACAGATACGCAGTATTTT. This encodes CASSLAGTKSTDTQYF.

CDR3 nucleotide sequence: TGTGCCACCTCGGACAGGTTTTTCGGAAACACCATATATTTT. Translation gives CATSDRFFGNTIYF. The chain is built from TRBV19 and TRBJ1-3; 7 bases are a match to TRBD1. J lost 4 bases, V lost 10 bases, and 10 bases had no gene match. This CDR3 contains 14 residues. CDR1 and CDR2 (germline): LNHDA, SQIVND (reference sequence).

Here the CDR3 reads CASSLEGKLSGNTIYF. DNA of the CDR3: TGCGCCAGCAGCTTGGAGGGGAAACTCTCTGGAAACACCATATATTTT. The V gene is TRBV5-1, the J gene TRBJ1-3; tentative D call: TRBD1 (5 bases). Trimming removed 0 bases at V and 0 bases at J, with 10 bases between. The CDR3 covers 16 residues. The germline CDR1 and CDR2 sequences are SGHRS and YFSETQ.

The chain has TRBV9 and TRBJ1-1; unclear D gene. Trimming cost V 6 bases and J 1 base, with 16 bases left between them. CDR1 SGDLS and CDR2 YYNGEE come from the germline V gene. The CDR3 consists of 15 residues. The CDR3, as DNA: TGTGCCAGCAACTCCGGAGACGTTAAGAACACTGAAGCTTTCTTT. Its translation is CASNSGDVKNTEAFF. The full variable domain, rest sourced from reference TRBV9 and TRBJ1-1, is DSGVTQTPKHLITATGQRVTLRCSPRSGDLSVYWYQQSLDQGLQFLIQYYNGEERAKGNILERFSAQQFPDLHSELNLSSLELGDSALYFCASNSGDVKNTEAFFGQGTRLTVV.

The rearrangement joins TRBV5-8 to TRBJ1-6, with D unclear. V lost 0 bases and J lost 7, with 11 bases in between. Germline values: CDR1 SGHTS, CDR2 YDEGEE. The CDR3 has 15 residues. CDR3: CASSLVAQVNSPLHF. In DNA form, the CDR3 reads TGTGCCAGCAGCTTGGTGGCTCAGGTCAATTCACCCCTCCACTTT.

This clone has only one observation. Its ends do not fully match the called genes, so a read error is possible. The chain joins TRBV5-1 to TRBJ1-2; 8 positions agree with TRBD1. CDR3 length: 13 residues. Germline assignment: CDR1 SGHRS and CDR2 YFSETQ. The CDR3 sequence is CASSLVGQGLSSF. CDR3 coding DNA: TGCGCCAGCAGCTTGGTCGGACAGGGCCTCTCTTCCTTC.

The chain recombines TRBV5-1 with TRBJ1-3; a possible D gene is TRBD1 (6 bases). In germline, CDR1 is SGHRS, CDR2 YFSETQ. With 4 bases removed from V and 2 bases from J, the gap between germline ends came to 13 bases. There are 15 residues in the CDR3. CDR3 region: CASSAGQSPGNTIYF. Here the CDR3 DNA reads TGCGCCAGCAGCGCAGGACAGTCGCCTGGAAACACCATATATTTT.

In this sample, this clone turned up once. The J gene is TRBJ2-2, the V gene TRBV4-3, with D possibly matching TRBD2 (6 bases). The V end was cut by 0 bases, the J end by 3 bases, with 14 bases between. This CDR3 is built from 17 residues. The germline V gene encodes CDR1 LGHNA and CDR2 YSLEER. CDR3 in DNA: TGCGCCAGCAGCCAAGATACTAGCCAGATGTACACCGGGGAGCTGTTTTTT. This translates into CASSQDTSQMYTGELFF.

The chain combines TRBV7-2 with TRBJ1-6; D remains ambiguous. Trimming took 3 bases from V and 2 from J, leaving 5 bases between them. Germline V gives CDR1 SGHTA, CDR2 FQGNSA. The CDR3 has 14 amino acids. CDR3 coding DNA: TGTGCCAGCAGCTTGGCTCCCTATAATTCACCCCTCCACTTT. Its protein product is CASSLAPYNSPLHF.

The CDR3 DNA is TGTGCCACCAGTGACCGAGGGACAGGGGGCTATGGCTACACCTTC. It specifies CATSDRGTGGYGYTF. The chain joins TRBV24-1 to TRBJ1-2, with TRBD1 matching over 11 bases. The V gene's germline CDR1 is KGHDR and CDR2 SFDVKD. The V and J ends lost 4 bases and 4 bases, in that order; junction bases with no gene match: 4. There are 15 residues in the CDR3.

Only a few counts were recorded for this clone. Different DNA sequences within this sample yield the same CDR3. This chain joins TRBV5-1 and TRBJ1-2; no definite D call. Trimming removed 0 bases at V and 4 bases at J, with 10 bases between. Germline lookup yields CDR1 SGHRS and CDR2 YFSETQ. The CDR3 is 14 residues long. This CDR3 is CASSLGSGFYGYTF. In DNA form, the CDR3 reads TGCGCCAGCAGCTTGGGGTCGGGATTCTATGGCTACACCTTC.

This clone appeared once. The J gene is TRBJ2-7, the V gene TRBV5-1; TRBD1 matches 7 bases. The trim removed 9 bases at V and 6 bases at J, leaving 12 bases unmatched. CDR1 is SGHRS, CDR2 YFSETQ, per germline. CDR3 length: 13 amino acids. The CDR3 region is CAIASKGAGEQYV. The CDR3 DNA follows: TGCGCCATCGCCTCGAAGGGGGCTGGCGAGCAGTACGTC.